This entry concerns a single T cell receptor beta chain. What it recognizes is unknown. This sample is drawn from a study of cytomegalovirus exposure and HLA in healthy donors. General study points: Later analysis identified a missense DCLRE1C variant that was linked to TCR beta V- and J-gene trimming. Listed as cytomegalovirus-associated were roughly 180 TCR beta chains.

This CDR3 is built from 12 residues. Trimming removed 5 bases at V and 2 bases at J, with 2 bases between. Germline values: CDR1 SGDLS, CDR2 YYNGEE. The PCR ran on 60 Vbeta and 13 Jbeta primers. Using immunoSEQ multiplex PCR, the repertoire was profiled, and TCRdb retains in-frame clones only, with some absent. The sample lists some 270,000 clones; 85% to 95% were seen once. Healthy donors of bone marrow made up the group. Nominally healthy donors provided the samples, though records likely missed some immune exposures. This chain links TRBV9 with TRBJ2-6; D is unclear. The sequence came from a girl aged 2 to 9 in good health and CMV-seronegative. The sequenced sample was PBMCs. As DNA, the CDR3 is TGTGCCAGCAGTACTGGGGCCAACGTCCTGACTTTC. Residues: CASSTGANVLTF. Using reference TRBV9 and TRBJ2-6 for the parts outside the CDR3, the full variable domain is DSGVTQTPKHLITATGQRVTLRCSPRSGDLSVYWYQQSLDQGLQFLIQYYNGEERAKGNILERFSAQQFPDLHSELNLSSLELGDSALYFCASSTGANVLTFGAGSRLTVL.